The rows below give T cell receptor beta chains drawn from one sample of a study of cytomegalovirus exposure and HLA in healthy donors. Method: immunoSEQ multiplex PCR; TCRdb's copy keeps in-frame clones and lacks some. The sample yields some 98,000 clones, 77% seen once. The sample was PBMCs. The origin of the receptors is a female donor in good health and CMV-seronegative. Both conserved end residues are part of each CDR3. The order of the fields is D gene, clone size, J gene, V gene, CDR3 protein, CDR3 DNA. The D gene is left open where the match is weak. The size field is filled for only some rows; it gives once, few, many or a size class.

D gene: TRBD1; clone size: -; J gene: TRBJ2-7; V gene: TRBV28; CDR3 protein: CASSWAPGQGAYEQYF; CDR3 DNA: TGTGCCAGCAGTTGGGCTCCGGGACAGGGTGCATACGAGCAGTACTTC
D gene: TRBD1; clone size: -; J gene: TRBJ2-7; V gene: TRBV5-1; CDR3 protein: CASSLDGQGSSYEQYF; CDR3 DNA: TGCGCCAGCAGCCTAGATGGACAGGGGAGCTCCTACGAGCAGTACTTC
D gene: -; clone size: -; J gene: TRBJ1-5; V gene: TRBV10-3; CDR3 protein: CAISSGERGQPQHF; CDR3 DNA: TGTGCCATCAGTTCAGGTGAAAGGGGTCAGCCCCAGCATTTT
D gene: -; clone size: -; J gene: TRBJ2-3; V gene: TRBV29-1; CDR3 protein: CSSKEGPDTQYF; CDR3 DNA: TGCAGCTCCAAGGAGGGACCAGATACGCAGTATTTT
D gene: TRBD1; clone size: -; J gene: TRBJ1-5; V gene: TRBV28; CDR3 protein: CASSPGRGDSNSNQPQHF; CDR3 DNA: TGTGCCAGCAGTCCTGGTCGAGGGGACAGCAATAGCAATCAGCCCCAGCATTTT
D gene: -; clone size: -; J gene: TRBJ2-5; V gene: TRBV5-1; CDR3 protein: CASSLVTPGYQETQYF; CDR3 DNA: TGCGCCAGCAGCTTGGTAACGCCGGGATACCAAGAGACCCAGTACTTC
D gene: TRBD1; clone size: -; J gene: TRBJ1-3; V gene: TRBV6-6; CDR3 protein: CASDEEGGAGGNTIYF; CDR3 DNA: TGTGCCAGCGACGAAGAAGGGGGCGCGGGCGGAAACACCATATATTTT
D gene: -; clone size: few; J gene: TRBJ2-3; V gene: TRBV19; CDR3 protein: CASSAPSGPSTDTQYF; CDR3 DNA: TGTGCCAGTAGTGCGCCTTCAGGGCCTAGCACAGATACGCAGTATTTT
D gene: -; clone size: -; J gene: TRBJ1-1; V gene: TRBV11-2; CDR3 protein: CASSNRRESRGAFF; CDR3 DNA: TGTGCCAGCAGCAATCGACGGGAATCCCGGGGAGCTTTCTTT
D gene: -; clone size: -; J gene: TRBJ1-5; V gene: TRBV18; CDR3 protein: CASSPQGFDQPQHF; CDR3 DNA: TGTGCCAGCTCACCGCAGGGGTTCGATCAGCCCCAGCATTTT
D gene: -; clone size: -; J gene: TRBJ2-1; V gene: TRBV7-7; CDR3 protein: CASSLDLYNEQFF; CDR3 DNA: TGTGCTAGCAGCTTAGACTTATACAATGAGCAGTTCTTC
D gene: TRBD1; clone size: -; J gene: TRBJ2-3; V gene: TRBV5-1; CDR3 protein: CASSSGTDSDTQYF; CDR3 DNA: TGCGCCAGCAGCTCCGGGACAGACTCAGATACGCAGTATTTT
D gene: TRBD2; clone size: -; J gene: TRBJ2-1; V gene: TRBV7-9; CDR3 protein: CASTQTSGSSYNEQFF; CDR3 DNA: TGTGCCAGCACCCAGACTAGCGGGTCATCCTACAATGAGCAGTTCTTC
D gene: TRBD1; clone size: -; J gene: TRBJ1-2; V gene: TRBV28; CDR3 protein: CASSLRQGAGYTF; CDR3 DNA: TGTGCCAGCAGTCTAAGACAGGGAGCGGGCTACACCTTC
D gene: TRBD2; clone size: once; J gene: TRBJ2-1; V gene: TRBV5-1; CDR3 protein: CASSGASGVYNEQFF; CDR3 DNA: TGCGCCAGCAGCGGAGCTAGCGGGGTCTACAATGAGCAGTTCTTC
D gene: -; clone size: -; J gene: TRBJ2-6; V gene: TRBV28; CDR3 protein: CASRGLGANVLTF; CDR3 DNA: TGTGCCAGCAGGGGGCTCGGGGCCAACGTCCTGACTTTC
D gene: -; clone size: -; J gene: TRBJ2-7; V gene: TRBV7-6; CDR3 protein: CASSLGGGLDSYEQYF; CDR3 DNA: TGTGCCAGCAGCTTAGGGGGGGGCCTAGACTCCTACGAGCAGTACTTC
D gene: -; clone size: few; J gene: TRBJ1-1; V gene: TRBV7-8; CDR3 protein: CAIRPGTEAFF; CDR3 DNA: TGTGCCATCCGACCGGGGACTGAAGCTTTCTTT
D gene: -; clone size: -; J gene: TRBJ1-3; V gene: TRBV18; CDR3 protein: CASSPYRDSSGNTIYF; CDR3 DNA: TGTGCCAGCTCACCATATCGGGACTCCTCTGGAAACACCATATATTTT
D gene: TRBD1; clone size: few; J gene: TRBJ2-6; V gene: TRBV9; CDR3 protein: CASSVVYSGGAGANVLTF; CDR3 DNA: TGTGCCAGCAGCGTAGTTTATTCAGGGGGCGCTGGGGCCAACGTCCTGACTTTC
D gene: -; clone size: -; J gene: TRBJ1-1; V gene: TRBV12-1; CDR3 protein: CASSSRDRATEAFF; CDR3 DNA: TGTGCCAGCAGCTCACGGGACAGGGCCACTGAAGCTTTCTTT
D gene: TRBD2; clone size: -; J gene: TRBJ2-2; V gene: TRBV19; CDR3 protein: CATQELAGYTGELFF; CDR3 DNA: TGTGCCACCCAGGAGCTAGCGGGGTACACCGGGGAGCTGTTTTTT
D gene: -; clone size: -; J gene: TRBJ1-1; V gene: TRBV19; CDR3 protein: CASRTEGHTEAFF; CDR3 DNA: TGTGCCAGCAGGACAGAGGGGCACACTGAAGCTTTCTTT
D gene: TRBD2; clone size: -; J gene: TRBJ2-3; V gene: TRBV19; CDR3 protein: CASSIDPLAGPRDTQYF; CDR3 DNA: TGTGCCAGTAGTATAGACCCACTAGCGGGGCCTCGGGATACGCAGTATTTT
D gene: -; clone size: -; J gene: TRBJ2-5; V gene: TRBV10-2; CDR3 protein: CASSEVGAGETQYF; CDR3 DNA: TGCGCCAGCAGTGAAGTGGGGGCGGGAGAGACCCAGTACTTC
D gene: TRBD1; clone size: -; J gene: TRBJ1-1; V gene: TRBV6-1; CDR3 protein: CASRRTGFTEAFF; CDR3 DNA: TGTGCCAGCAGACGGACAGGGTTCACTGAAGCTTTCTTT